Listed below are T cell receptor beta chains from one sample, sequenced in a study of CD8+CD57+ T cells in acquired aplastic anemia. TCRdb reanalysed the reads using MiXCR and keeps one entry per CDR3 protein. The table has 74,000 or so distinct CDR3 sequences, 45% to 60% seen once. The sequenced sample consisted of sorted CD4+, CD8+, or CD8+CD57+ T cells (not recorded which) from PBMCs. The receptors originated from a human donor in good health, serving as a control. CDR3s include the opening cysteine and the closing phenylalanine or tryptophan. The D gene is left open where the match is weak. Not all rows give a size; the values are once, few, many and, for expanded clones, a class.

D gene: -
clone size: many
CDR3 length: 17
J gene: TRBJ2-7
V gene: TRBV4-1
CDR3 DNA: TGCGCCAGCAGTGCAGGGACCCAACTAAGGGATCCCTCCGAGCAGTACTTC
CDR3 protein: CASSAGTQLRDPSEQYF

D gene: -
clone size: once
CDR3 length: 16
J gene: TRBJ1-2
V gene: TRBV10-3
CDR3 DNA: TGTGCCATCAGTGATGGCGAGCAGGCCTACTTTATGGGCTACACCTTC
CDR3 protein: CAISDGEQAYFMGYTF

D gene: -
clone size: -
CDR3 length: 14
J gene: TRBJ2-3
V gene: TRBV29-1
CDR3 DNA: TGCAGCGTAGGGCGGCAGATAGACACAGATGCGCAGTATTTT
CDR3 protein: CSVGRQIDTDAQYF

D gene: TRBD1
clone size: many
CDR3 length: 15
J gene: TRBJ2-7
V gene: TRBV6-5
CDR3 DNA: TGTGCCAGCAGTTACTCGGCAGGGGGCTCCTACGAGCAGTACTTC
CDR3 protein: CASSYSAGGSYEQYF

D gene: TRBD2
clone size: many
CDR3 length: 13
J gene: TRBJ2-5
V gene: TRBV20-1
CDR3 DNA: TGCAGTGCTAGGGGCCTAGCGGGAGGGACCCAGTACTTC
CDR3 protein: CSARGLAGGTQYF

D gene: -
clone size: many
CDR3 length: 15
J gene: TRBJ2-1
V gene: TRBV4-1
CDR3 DNA: TGCGCCAGCAGCCAAGCCTCCGGGGTGGGGAATGAGCAGTTCTTC
CDR3 protein: CASSQASGVGNEQFF

D gene: -
clone size: -
CDR3 length: 15
J gene: TRBJ2-3
V gene: TRBV15
CDR3 DNA: TGTGCCACCAGCAGGTCCTCTGAAGGGGCAGATACGCAGTATTTT
CDR3 protein: CATSRSSEGADTQYF

D gene: -
clone size: -
CDR3 length: 14
J gene: TRBJ2-7
V gene: TRBV7-9
CDR3 DNA: TGTGCCAGCAGCTTAGGGACCGAATCCTACGAGCAGTACTTC
CDR3 protein: CASSLGTESYEQYF

D gene: -
clone size: -
CDR3 length: 14
J gene: TRBJ2-1
V gene: TRBV10-3
CDR3 DNA: TGTGCCATCACTGGACGGGAGTCCGGCAGTGAGCAGTTCTTC
CDR3 protein: CAITGRESGSEQFF

D gene: TRBD1
clone size: many
CDR3 length: 16
J gene: TRBJ1-1
V gene: TRBV27
CDR3 DNA: TGTGCCAGCAGTTTATACGGACAGGCCACGGGGGCTGAAGCTTTCTTT
CDR3 protein: CASSLYGQATGAEAFF

D gene: -
clone size: -
CDR3 length: 16
J gene: TRBJ2-6
V gene: TRBV6-2/TRBV6-3
CDR3 DNA: TGTGCCAGCACAGACCAAGGGGCTGCTGGGGCCAACGTCCTGACTTTC
CDR3 protein: CASTDQGAAGANVLTF

D gene: -
clone size: -
CDR3 length: 11
J gene: TRBJ1-1
V gene: TRBV20-1
CDR3 DNA: TGCAGTGCTAGGGGAGCCAGGGAAGCTTTCTTT
CDR3 protein: CSARGAREAFF

D gene: -
clone size: many
CDR3 length: 16
J gene: TRBJ2-1
V gene: TRBV4-1
CDR3 DNA: TGCGCCAGCAGCCAAGATTGGGGGAGCTCCTACAATGAGCAGTTCTTC
CDR3 protein: CASSQDWGSSYNEQFF

D gene: -
clone size: many
CDR3 length: 12
J gene: TRBJ2-7
V gene: TRBV6-1
CDR3 DNA: TGTGCCAGCAGTGAACTCGGCTACGAGCAGTACTTC
CDR3 protein: CASSELGYEQYF

D gene: -
clone size: -
CDR3 length: 14
J gene: TRBJ2-7
V gene: TRBV7-6
CDR3 DNA: TGTGCCAGCAGCTTACGAGGGAGCTCCTACGGGCAGTACTTC
CDR3 protein: CASSLRGSSYGQYF